This entry features one TCR beta chain sequence. Its antigen remains unknown. Measured with immunoSEQ multiplex PCR; TCRdb has only the in-frame clones, and not every one. The repertoire holds about 160,000 clones, with less than 95% as singletons. The sample comes from a study of T cell responses to AZD1222 COVID-19 vaccine. Looking at the study overall: Second doses at about 4 or about 12 weeks were pooled.

Study observations and caveats: Unmutated variant regions are reportedly targeted by nearly half of spike-specific TCRs.

This TCR was sampled from an adult in good health. The material sequenced was peripheral blood, taken on day 0 of AZD1222 vaccination.

CDR3 in amino acids: CASSSRDKSYNEQFF. The DNA of the CDR3 is TGTGCCAGCAGCAGCCGGGACAAATCTTACAATGAGCAGTTCTTC. This chain joins TRBV21-1 and TRBJ2-1; the D call of TRBD1 is as the table states it, not checked on the DNA. TRBV21-1 is described as a pseudogene. The CDR3 is made up of 15 amino acids.